Below are 22 T cell receptor beta chains sequenced from a single sample in a study of CD8+ T cells in alopecia areata. The authors extracted RNA and reverse transcribed it into cDNA as the sequencing template. Sequencing was performed with immunoSEQ multiplex PCR; in TCRdb, only in-frame clones are kept and a portion is missing. Of just over 150,000 clones listed, 50% to 70% are singletons. Treatment indicated: oral pan-JAK inhibitor, 5-10 mg twice daily. The sample was CD4+ T cells sorted from blood, taken at week 4, from a patient treated with tofacitinib. The receptors were sampled from a human donor with alopecia areata.

The chain has TRBV29-1 and TRBJ2-7; tentatively, D is TRBD2 (6 bases). The CDR3 has 12 amino acids. V lost 6 bases and J lost 5, with 14 bases in between. Germline V gene lookup returns CDR1 SQVTM and CDR2 ANQGSEA. The CDR3 sequence is CSVGWRDDEQYF. The CDR3 DNA reads TGCAGCGTGGGTTGGAGGGACGACGAGCAGTACTTC.

This chain uses TRBV5-1 with TRBJ1-5; D unclear. Between the trimmed V and J ends, which lost 0 bases and 1 base, there was a span of 14 bases. The CDR3 runs to 17 residues. The germline V gene encodes CDR1 SGHRS and CDR2 YFSETQ. CDR3 nucleotides: TGCGCCAGCAGCTTGGAACCATTAACGGGGAGCAATCAGCCCCAGCATTTT. It encodes CASSLEPLTGSNQPQHF. Supplemented by reference TRBV5-1 and TRBJ1-5, the full variable domain reads KAGVTQTPRYLIKTRGQQVTLSCSPISGHRSVSWYQQTPGQGLQFLFEYFSETQRNKGNFPGRFSGRQFSNSRSEMNVSTLELGDSALYLCASSLEPLTGSNQPQHFGDGTRLSIL.

This clone was observed a handful of times. The chain carries TRBV29-1 and TRBJ2-3; TRBD1 is a possible D gene (6 bases). The CDR3 consists of 12 residues. Trimming stripped 7 bases from V and 4 bases from J, with 12 bases between. The V gene's germline CDR1 is SQVTM and CDR2 ANQGSEA. The CDR3: CSAYAGADTQYF. The CDR3 nucleotides read TGCAGCGCCTACGCAGGGGCAGATACGCAGTATTTT.

The V call is TRBV7-2, the J call TRBJ1-2; D may be TRBD1 (5 bases). This CDR3 spans 13 amino acids. Germline assignment: CDR1 SGHTA and CDR2 FQGNSA. With 2 bases removed from V and 5 bases from J, the gap between germline ends came to 9 bases. Here the CDR3 DNA reads TGTGCCAGCAGCTTATCGGGACTATATGGCTACACCTTC. This codes for CASSLSGLYGYTF.

The chain uses TRBV7-2 and TRBJ1-1, with 7 bases identical to TRBD1. Germline V lookup: CDR1 SGHTA, CDR2 FQGNSA. The CDR3 covers 14 residues. V shed 5 bases and J 3 bases; nucleotides not matched to a gene: 6. The CDR3 loop is CASSTRQGYTEAFF. The CDR3 nucleotides read TGTGCCAGCAGCACCAGACAGGGTTACACTGAAGCTTTCTTT. The whole variable domain, filled in from reference TRBV7-2 and TRBJ1-1, reads GAGVSQSPSNKVTEKGKDVELRCDPISGHTALYWYRQSLGQGLEFLIYFQGNSAPDKSGLPSDRFSAERTGGSVSTLTIQRTQQEDSAVYLCASSTRQGYTEAFFGQGTRLTVV.

This clone was found a few times. The chain combines TRBV7-9 with TRBJ2-6; maybe TRBD1 (6 bases). CDR3 size: 13 residues. CDR1 is SEHNR and CDR2 is FQNEAQ in the germline V gene (reference sequence). With 4 bases removed from V and 13 bases from J, the gap between germline ends came to 14 bases. The CDR3 region is CASSYRDTDVLTF. In DNA, the CDR3 is TGTGCCAGCAGCTACCGGGACACCGATGTCCTGACTTTC.

The rearrangement joins TRBV27 to TRBJ2-1; D gene uncertain. Per germline, CDR1 MNHEY and CDR2 SMNVEV (reference sequence). V was shortened by 9 bases and J by 7 bases, with 4 bases between the two germline ends. The CDR3 has 9 residues. Here the CDR3 reads CASLNEQFF. The CDR3 bases are TGTGCCAGTTTAAATGAGCAGTTCTTC.

The genes are TRBV30 and TRBJ1-5, with D possibly TRBD1 on 5 matching bases. Deletions cut 0 bases from V and 2 bases from J, with 8 bases between. This CDR3 contains 14 residues. The V gene's germline CDR1 is GTSNPN and CDR2 SVGIG (reference sequence). CDR3: CAWSVGAGNQPQHF. The CDR3 DNA sequence: TGTGCCTGGAGTGTTGGGGCGGGCAATCAGCCCCAGCATTTT. Based on the CDR3 plus reference TRBV30 and TRBJ1-5, the full variable domain is SQTIHQWPATLVQPVGSPLSLECTVEGTSNPNLYWYRQAAGRGLQLLFYSVGIGQISSEVPQNLSASRPQDRQFILSSKKLLLSDSGFYLCAWSVGAGNQPQHFGDGTRLSIL.

This chain joins TRBV30 and TRBJ2-5; perhaps TRBD2 as D (6 bases). Germline values: CDR1 GTSNPN, CDR2 SVGIG (reference sequence). V was cut by 4 bases and J by 5 bases, with 8 bases left in between. This CDR3 is built from 11 residues. The CDR3 sequence is CAWIGGETQYF. The CDR3 DNA reads as TGTGCCTGGATCGGAGGGGAGACCCAGTACTTC. The whole variable domain, filled in from reference TRBV30 and TRBJ2-5, reads SQTIHQWPATLVQPVGSPLSLECTVEGTSNPNLYWYRQAAGRGLQLLFYSVGIGQISSEVPQNLSASRPQDRQFILSSKKLLLSDSGFYLCAWIGGETQYFGPGTRLLVL.

The V call is TRBV5-1, the J call TRBJ1-6; D is undetermined. Trimming shortened V by 6 bases and J by 3 bases, and 10 bases separated the two germline ends. This CDR3 is 14 amino acids long. In germline, CDR1 is SGHRS, CDR2 YFSETQ. CDR3 residues: CASMEGIYNSPLHF. In nucleotides, the CDR3 is TGCGCCAGCATGGAGGGAATCTATAATTCACCCCTCCACTTT.

V usage is TRBV2 and J usage is TRBJ2-3, with a tentative D call TRBD1 (5 bases). From germline, CDR1 is SNHLY and CDR2 FYNNEI. V lost 2 bases and J lost 2, with 8 bases in between. The CDR3 extends over 14 amino acids. In DNA, the CDR3 is TGTGCCAGCAGTGAACAGGGTCCCACAGATACGCAGTATTTT. It is translated as CASSEQGPTDTQYF.

The chain uses TRBV2 and TRBJ2-3, with D possibly being TRBD1 (5 bases). Trimming removed 6 bases at V and 1 base at J, with 14 bases between. Germline CDR1 is SNHLY and CDR2 is FYNNEI. CDR3 length: 15 amino acids. The DNA of the CDR3 is TGTGCCAGCAGCCCCAGGGCCTCCGGCACAGATACGCAGTATTTT. Its protein product is CASSPRASGTDTQYF.

The rearrangement joins TRBV30 to TRBJ1-1, with D possibly matching TRBD1 (5 bases). Trimming removed 2 bases from V and 8 bases from J, with 9 bases in between. Germline CDR1 GTSNPN, CDR2 SVGIG (reference sequence). The CDR3 length is 11 residues. This chain's CDR3 is CAWSLGVEAFF. The CDR3 bases are TGTGCCTGGAGTTTGGGGGTCGAAGCTTTCTTT.

This clone was observed once. The chain carries TRBV27 and TRBJ2-7; tentatively, D is TRBD1 (6 bases). The CDR3 has 13 amino acids. CDR1 is MNHEY, CDR2 SMNVEV, per germline (reference sequence). With 4 bases removed from V and 4 bases from J, the gap between germline ends came to 11 bases. The CDR3 here is CASSSGHLYEQYF. CDR3 DNA: TGTGCCAGCAGTTCGGGACACCTTTACGAGCAGTACTTC.

This clone showed up just once. This chain links TRBV29-1 with TRBJ1-4, with D tentatively TRBD1 (5 bases). The CDR3 is 14 amino acids. Trimming took 4 bases from V and 8 from J, leaving 17 bases between them. Germline V gene lookup returns CDR1 SQVTM and CDR2 ANQGSEA. The CDR3 is CSVAPARGGEKLFF. The CDR3 DNA reads as TGCAGCGTTGCCCCAGCCCGCGGGGGGGAAAAACTGTTTTTT.

This clone was found once. The chain is built from TRBV30 and TRBJ1-5; D is unresolved. Germline-derived CDR1 and CDR2 are GTSNPN and SVGIG (reference sequence). The CDR3 totals 14 residues. V lost 4 bases and J 0 bases, leaving 10 bases between the germline ends. In DNA form, the CDR3 reads TGTGCCTGGACAACGGAGAATAGCAATCAGCCCCAGCATTTT. Encoded protein: CAWTTENSNQPQHF.

The V and J genes are TRBV4-3 and TRBJ2-2; no firm D call. The germline V gene has CDR1 LGHNA and CDR2 YSLEER. The CDR3 extends over 16 amino acids. Trimming left V 0 bases short and J 6 bases short, with 14 bases between. The CDR3 DNA sequence: TGCGCCAGCAGCCAAGATCCACGCCTGCGGTCCGGGGAGCTGTTTTTT. Residues: CASSQDPRLRSGELFF.

The J gene is TRBJ1-5, the V gene TRBV2; 8 nucleotides match TRBD1. The CDR3 has 13 residues. With 8 bases clipped from V and 1 base from J, the junction kept 1 base outside the gene matches. The V gene's germline CDR1 is SNHLY and CDR2 FYNNEI. CDR3 nucleotides: TGTGCCAGCTGGACAGGGAGCAATCAGCCCCAGCATTTT. It specifies CASWTGSNQPQHF.

The chain has TRBV5-4 and TRBJ2-5, with TRBD1 as a possible D gene (5 bases). This CDR3 has 14 amino acids. CDR1 is SGHNT, CDR2 YYREEE, per germline (reference sequence). V shed 0 bases and J shed 4 bases, with 10 bases lying between them. CDR3 nucleotides: TGTGCCAGCAGCTTGGACAGGCAACGAGAGACCCAGTACTTC. As protein: CASSLDRQRETQYF.

This chain joins TRBV7-9 and TRBJ2-5, with 13 bases identical to TRBD2. The J segment lost 5 bases and the V segment lost 5 bases, leaving 8 bases of the junction unmatched. Germline V lookup: CDR1 SEHNR, CDR2 FQNEAQ (reference sequence). The CDR3 runs to 16 residues. In DNA, the CDR3 is TGTGCCAGCAGCAGACTAGCGGGGGGCCTCTGGGAGACCCAGTACTTC. The encoded protein is CASSRLAGGLWETQYF.

This clone was seen once. V and J are TRBV9 and TRBJ1-6; D remains unclear. This CDR3 contains 16 residues. Trimming removed 3 bases from V and 0 bases from J, with 10 bases in between. CDR1 and CDR2 (germline): SGDLS, YYNGEE. The CDR3 region has the DNA TGTGCCAGCAGCGCTTCGACGAGCTCCTATAATTCACCCCTCCACTTT. Protein: CASSASTSSYNSPLHF.

This clone was found a few times. The genes are TRBV29-1 and TRBJ1-1, with D unclear. Germline-derived CDR1 and CDR2 are SQVTM and ANQGSEA. The CDR3 extends over 10 amino acids. As DNA, the CDR3 is TGCAGTGGCAAGAACACTGAAGCTTTCTTT. This encodes CSGKNTEAFF.